The next 32 T cell receptor beta chains were all read from a single sample in a study of cytomegalovirus exposure and HLA in healthy donors. This PCR relied on a set of 60 Vbeta primers and 13 Jbeta primers. Sequencing was performed with immunoSEQ multiplex PCR; in TCRdb, only in-frame clones are kept and a portion is missing. This sample carries under 250,000 clones, over 65% of them seen once, and the ten largest clones take roughly 0.62%. The source material was PBMCs. These receptors were taken from a man between 18 and 29 years old in good health and CMV-seronegative.

For this clone: This CDR3 is also generated by other DNA sequences in the sample. V usage is TRBV29-1 and J usage is TRBJ2-3; 10 positions agree with TRBD2. CDR1 and CDR2 from the germline V gene are SQVTM and ANQGSEA. Losses at the gene ends were 6 bases for V and 7 bases for J; bases not matched to a gene: 10. This CDR3 is 14 amino acids long. CDR3 in DNA: TGCAGCGTCCCCCTAGCGGGAGTGGGGAATACGCAGTATTTT. This encodes CSVPLAGVGNTQYF.

The genes are TRBV30 and TRBJ1-1; possible D gene TRBD1, 6 bases. The CDR3 runs 12 residues. Germline V CDR1 and CDR2: GTSNPN, SVGIG (reference sequence). The V end was cut by 4 bases, the J end by 8 bases, with 14 bases between. DNA for the CDR3: TGTGCCTGGACCTGGGGAGGGGGAGAAGCTTTCTTT. It encodes CAWTWGGGEAFF.

This clone was seen more than once but under ten times. The chain recombines TRBV6-1 with TRBJ1-4; tentatively, D is TRBD1 (5 bases). The CDR3 is 15 amino acids. V dropped 10 bases and J dropped 7 bases, with 22 bases sitting between them. The germline gives CDR1 MNHNS, CDR2 SASEGT. The CDR3 spells CATSFAQGAGEKLFF. As DNA, the CDR3 is TGTGCCACCTCCTTCGCTCAAGGGGCTGGTGAAAAACTGTTTTTT.

The rearrangement uses TRBV2 and TRBJ2-2; 9 bases line up with TRBD2. The CDR3 runs to 16 residues. After removal of 5 bases from V and 5 bases from J, the junction contained 9 bases not matched to a gene. Per germline, CDR1 SNHLY and CDR2 FYNNEI. The CDR3 coding sequence is TGTGCCAGCAGTTCTGGCGGGAGGGCCGGGACCGGGGAGCTGTTTTTT. Its protein product is CASSSGGRAGTGELFF.

This sequence joins TRBV27 and TRBJ2-2; the match to TRBD1 covers 8 bases. Trimming took 5 bases from V and 2 from J; bases not matched to a gene: 7. Germline V CDR1 and CDR2: MNHEY, SMNVEV (reference sequence). This CDR3 has 16 amino acids. The CDR3 protein is CASSPPGQGNTGELFF. In nucleotides, the CDR3 is TGTGCCAGCAGTCCCCCCGGACAGGGAAACACCGGGGAGCTGTTTTTT.

J is TRBJ1-1 and V is TRBV6-1; D may be TRBD1 (6 bases). Trimming stripped 0 bases from V and 3 bases from J, with 11 bases between. This CDR3 is 15 amino acids long. Germline lookup yields CDR1 MNHNS and CDR2 SASEGT. The CDR3 loop reads CASSEAQGRDTEAFF. As DNA, the CDR3 is TGTGCCAGCAGTGAAGCGCAGGGGAGGGACACTGAAGCTTTCTTT.

There are a few counts of this clone. The chain couples TRBV4-2 to TRBJ2-7; 11 nucleotides agree with TRBD2. The CDR3 sequence is 15 residues long. Germline CDR1 is LGHNA and CDR2 is YNFKEQ. V lost 0 bases to trimming and J lost 7 bases; unmatched junction nucleotides: 5. CDR3 DNA: TGTGCCAGCAGCCAAGAAACTAGCGGGGGCGGGGAGCAGTACTTC. This sequence encodes CASSQETSGGGEQYF.

The V and J genes are TRBV12-2 and TRBJ2-4; no DNA check was done on the table's D call, TRBD2. TRBV12-2 corresponds to a pseudogene. The CDR3 length is 15 residues. The CDR3 DNA reads TGTGCAAGTCGCTTAATTTCTAGAGGCAAAAACATTCAGTACTTC. Residues: CASRLISRGKNIQYF.

The CDR3 DNA reads TGTGCCTGGGGGGGGACTAGCGGGGATTACAATGAGCAGTTCTTC. Its translation is CAWGGTSGDYNEQFF. This chain joins TRBV30 and TRBJ2-1; 13 bases align to TRBD2. With V trimmed by 5 bases and J by 4 bases, 5 bases remained unmatched. Germline V CDR1 and CDR2: GTSNPN, SVGIG (reference sequence). The CDR3 totals 15 residues.

V and J are TRBV6-6 and TRBJ2-6, with TRBD1 matching over 7 bases. Losses at the gene ends were 6 bases for V and 1 base for J; bases not matched to a gene: 0. The CDR3 loop spans 14 amino acids. Germline CDR1 and CDR2: MNHNY and SVGAGI (reference sequence). CDR3 sequence: CASRQGSGANVLTF. As DNA, the CDR3 is TGTGCCAGCAGACAGGGGTCTGGGGCCAACGTCCTGACTTTC.

The chain combines TRBV5-1 with TRBJ2-5, with D uncertain. This CDR3 spans 15 amino acids. Germline loops: CDR1 SGHRS, CDR2 YFSETQ. The V end lost 5 bases, the J end lost 1 base, and 15 bases lay between the germline ends. The DNA for the CDR3 is TGCGCCAGCAGTCCTCTTCCAGGCAGCCAAGAGACCCAGTACTTC. It codes for CASSPLPGSQETQYF.

The chain has TRBV27 and TRBJ1-1; 8 nucleotides match TRBD1. With V trimmed by 7 bases and J by 5 bases, 6 bases remained unmatched. The germline V gene has CDR1 MNHEY and CDR2 SMNVEV (reference sequence). The CDR3 totals 13 residues. For the CDR3, the DNA is TGTGCCAGCAAGGACAGGGCAAGGACTGAAGCTTTCTTT. Translating it yields CASKDRARTEAFF.

The chain joins TRBV27 to TRBJ2-7; 13 bases are shared with TRBD2. V lost 4 bases and J lost 3; bases outside the gene matches: 6. The CDR3 is 16 residues long. Germline V lookup: CDR1 MNHEY, CDR2 SMNVEV (reference sequence). The CDR3 DNA sequence: TGTGCCAGCAGTTCGGGACTAGCGGGATACCTCTACGAGCAGTACTTC. Translating gives CASSSGLAGYLYEQYF.

The rearrangement uses TRBV25-1 and TRBJ2-3; 7 bases agree with TRBD2. The CDR3 has 17 residues. Germline values: CDR1 MGHDK, CDR2 SYGVNS. J gave up 0 bases and V 2 bases, and 8 bases lay outside the gene matches. The CDR3 loop is CASSEGRSSGSTDTQYF. The CDR3 DNA is TGTGCCAGCAGTGAAGGGCGGAGTAGCGGGAGCACAGATACGCAGTATTTT.

This clone came up once. The chain links TRBV27 to TRBJ1-2, with TRBD1 identical over 7 bases. The CDR3 totals 14 residues. V shed 6 bases and J 6 bases; nucleotides not matched to a gene: 10. Looked up from germline, CDR1 is MNHEY and CDR2 is SMNVEV (reference sequence). CDR3 nucleotide sequence: TGTGCCAGCAGATACTCCGACAGGGCCCATGGCTACACCTTC. Protein: CASRYSDRAHGYTF.

This clone was seen a single time. V usage is TRBV9 and J usage is TRBJ2-2; D ambiguous. CDR3 length: 15 amino acids. The ends were cut back, 0 bases at V and 2 bases at J, with 8 bases in the middle. Germline lookup yields CDR1 SGDLS and CDR2 YYNGEE. The CDR3: CASSVVSSNTGELFF. As DNA, the CDR3 is TGTGCCAGCAGCGTAGTGAGTAGCAACACCGGGGAGCTGTTTTTT.

This clone was found once. This chain uses TRBV5-4 with TRBJ2-7, with 12 bases that match TRBD2. The ends lost 0 bases at V and 2 bases at J; junction bases unmatched: 0. The length of the CDR3 is 15 residues. From germline, CDR1 is SGHNT and CDR2 YYREEE (reference sequence). DNA of the CDR3: TGTGCCAGCAGCTTGGGGACTAGCGGGACCTACGAGCAGTACTTC. As protein: CASSLGTSGTYEQYF.

The chain has TRBV14 and TRBJ2-7; D may be TRBD1 (5 bases). The CDR3 sequence is 13 residues long. Trimming took off 8 bases at V and 0 bases at J, with 11 bases between the two ends. CDR1 SGHDN and CDR2 FVKESK come from the germline V gene. The DNA for the CDR3 is TGTGCCAGCGCCGACAGCTTCTCCTACGAGCAGTACTTC. This codes for CASADSFSYEQYF.

The J gene is TRBJ1-1, the V gene TRBV10-3; perhaps TRBD1 as D (5 bases). This CDR3 has 13 residues. V lost 3 bases and J 5 bases, leaving 10 bases between the germline ends. Germline lookup yields CDR1 ENHRY and CDR2 SYGVKD. CDR3 nucleotides: TGTGCCATCAGTGACGCAGGGCAAACTGAAGCTTTCTTT. It yields the protein CAISDAGQTEAFF.

The chain recombines TRBV11-3 with TRBJ2-1; D uncertain. Germline CDR1 reads SGHNT; CDR2 reads YENEEA. The CDR3 covers 17 residues. Trimming removed 1 base at V and 5 bases at J, with 18 bases between. CDR3 nucleotides: TGTGCCAGCAGCTTAGGGTCCCGGGTAATTCCAGACAATGAGCAGTTCTTC. Encoded protein: CASSLGSRVIPDNEQFF.

This chain joins TRBV2 and TRBJ2-3, with TRBD1 as a possible D gene (6 bases). The CDR3 loop spans 14 amino acids. The germline V gene encodes CDR1 SNHLY and CDR2 FYNNEI. V was cut by 7 bases and J by 2 bases, with 13 bases left in between. CDR3 in amino acids: CASKNRQATDTQYF. DNA for the CDR3: TGTGCCAGCAAGAACCGACAGGCCACAGATACGCAGTATTTT.

This clone was detected only a few times. This chain joins TRBV5-4 and TRBJ2-1; D call uncertain. CDR3 length equals 12 residues. Between the trimmed V and J ends, which lost 0 bases and 8 bases, there was a span of 6 bases. Germline V gene sequence: CDR1 SGHNT, CDR2 YYREEE (reference sequence). In DNA form, the CDR3 reads TGTGCCAGCAGCTTGGGACTGGATGAGCAGTTCTTC. It codes for CASSLGLDEQFF.

The chain joins TRBV7-6 to TRBJ2-2; D is unresolved. Trimming took 3 bases from V and 4 from J, leaving 18 bases between them. Germline CDR1 SGHVS, CDR2 FNYEAQ. The length of the CDR3 is 17 residues. CDR3 in DNA: TGTGCCAGCAGCTTTGAGTTGGTGAAAGTAACCACCGGGGAGCTGTTTTTT. Residues: CASSFELVKVTTGELFF. The full variable domain, in which reference TRBV7-6 and TRBJ2-2 provide the parts outside the CDR3, is GAGVSQSPRYKVTKRGQDVALRCDPISGHVSLYWYRQALGQGPEFLTYFNYEAQQDKSGLPNDRFSAERPEGSISTLTIQRTEQRDSAMYRCASSFELVKVTTGELFFGEGSRLTVL.

This chain connects TRBV25-1 to TRBJ2-7; D may be TRBD1 (5 bases). V gave up 8 bases and J gave up 6 bases, with 11 bases separating them. The CDR3 covers 11 residues. Germline lookup yields CDR1 MGHDK and CDR2 SYGVNS. CDR3 protein: CASQGHGEQYF. The CDR3 bases are TGTGCCAGCCAAGGACACGGCGAGCAGTACTTC.

The chain has TRBV2 and TRBJ1-2; D is perhaps TRBD1 (6 bases). Germline CDR1 SNHLY, CDR2 FYNNEI. There are 14 residues in the CDR3. V was cut by 2 bases and J by 4 bases, with 11 bases left in between. Here the CDR3 reads CASSELTGTYGYTF. In nucleotides, the CDR3 is TGTGCCAGCAGTGAACTCACAGGGACCTATGGCTACACCTTC.

There are a few counts of this clone. This CDR3 reads CASSTSGLFHEQFF. The CDR3 DNA reads as TGTGCCAGTAGTACCTCAGGGCTATTCCATGAGCAGTTCTTC. This chain joins TRBV19 and TRBJ2-1, with D perhaps matching TRBD1 (5 bases). In germline, CDR1 is LNHDA, CDR2 SQIVND (reference sequence). Trimming took off 4 bases at V and 8 bases at J, with 15 bases between the two ends. The CDR3 runs 14 residues.

This chain uses TRBV20-1 with TRBJ2-1, with a tentative D call TRBD1 (6 bases). The CDR3 totals 11 residues. Trimming took 5 bases from V and 6 from J, leaving 8 bases between them. Germline V CDR1 and CDR2: DFQATT, SNEGSKA (reference sequence). The CDR3 DNA sequence: TGCAGTGCTGTCAGGGGCAATGAGCAGTTCTTC. It is translated as CSAVRGNEQFF.

V is TRBV5-1 and J is TRBJ1-4, with 7 nucleotides matching TRBD1. Trimming removed 7 bases from V and 7 bases from J; junction bases left unmatched: 7. This CDR3 spans 13 amino acids. CDR1 and CDR2 from the germline V gene are SGHRS and YFSETQ. The DNA of the CDR3 is TGCGCCAGCTCCACAGGGGAAGGTGAAAAACTGTTTTTT. The encoded protein is CASSTGEGEKLFF. The complete variable domain, with remaining parts taken from reference TRBV5-1 and TRBJ1-4, reads KAGVTQTPRYLIKTRGQQVTLSCSPISGHRSVSWYQQTPGQGLQFLFEYFSETQRNKGNFPGRFSGRQFSNSRSEMNVSTLELGDSALYLCASSTGEGEKLFFGSGTQLSVL.

This chain connects TRBV7-6 to TRBJ1-2, with TRBD1 matching 9 bases. Germline-derived CDR1 and CDR2 are SGHVS and FNYEAQ. V gave up 6 bases and J gave up 6 bases; unmatched junction bases: 8. The CDR3 totals 14 residues. The CDR3 DNA reads as TGTGCCAGCAGTACCGGGACAGGGATAAATGGCTACACCTTC. Translation gives CASSTGTGINGYTF.

A few counts support this clone. The J gene is TRBJ2-5, the V gene TRBV7-9; 12 nucleotides agree with TRBD2. The trim removed 4 bases at V and 3 bases at J, leaving 6 bases unmatched. The CDR3 has 16 amino acids. Germline V gene lookup returns CDR1 SEHNR and CDR2 FQNEAQ (reference sequence). The CDR3, as DNA: TGTGCCAGCAGCTCCCTGACTAGCGGGAGTAAAGAGACCCAGTACTTC. Encoded protein: CASSSLTSGSKETQYF.

V gene TRBV30 combines with J gene TRBJ1-6; possible D gene TRBD1, 5 bases. CDR1 GTSNPN and CDR2 SVGIG come from the germline V gene (reference sequence). The length of the CDR3 is 13 residues. V lost 0 bases and J 14 bases, leaving 14 bases between the germline ends. The CDR3 DNA is TGTGCCTGGAGTGTACGGGACTGGGGAACCCTCCACTTT. This sequence encodes CAWSVRDWGTLHF.

The chain joins TRBV9 to TRBJ1-1, with D unclear. The germline V gene has CDR1 SGDLS and CDR2 YYNGEE. The CDR3 totals 14 residues. V lost 0 bases, J lost 4 bases, and 10 bases lay in between. The chain's CDR3 is CASSVEQFSTEAFF. DNA for the CDR3: TGTGCCAGCAGCGTAGAACAGTTTTCCACTGAAGCTTTCTTT.